These 3 T cell receptor beta chains share one sample of origin, sequenced in a study of T cell responses to AZD1222 COVID-19 vaccine. Produced via immunoSEQ multiplex PCR; TCRdb's table is partial and in-frame only. In the table there are under 100,000 clones, approximately 89% of which are singletons. The specimen was peripheral blood, collected 28 days after the second AZD1222 dose. Receptor source: an adult who received the AZD1222 COVID-19 vaccine.

The genes are TRBV27 and TRBJ1-1, with D possibly matching TRBD1 (6 bases). The CDR3 loop spans 14 amino acids. V lost 6 bases to trimming and J lost 6 bases, with 17 bases between them. CDR1 is MNHEY and CDR2 is SMNVEV in the germline V gene (reference sequence). This CDR3 reads CASSALTGVSEAFF. DNA of the CDR3: TGTGCCAGCAGCGCCCTGACAGGCGTCTCTGAAGCTTTCTTT.

V is TRBV5-6 and J is TRBJ2-7; perhaps TRBD1 as D (5 bases). The germline CDR1 and CDR2 sequences are SGHDT and YYEEEE. The CDR3 runs to 13 residues. The V and J ends lost 0 bases and 7 bases respectively, with 11 bases between them. The CDR3 spells CASSLVRQGEQYF. In nucleotides, the CDR3 is TGTGCCAGCAGCTTGGTACGGCAGGGAGAGCAGTACTTC.

The CDR3 here is CASSSSLKGQPGEQYV. CDR3 sequence (DNA): TGTGCCAGCAGTTCTAGTCTCAAGGGACAGCCGGGGGAGCAGTACGTC. The chain employs TRBV6-5 and TRBJ2-7, with 7 bases aligning to TRBD1. This CDR3 is 16 amino acids long. From germline, CDR1 is MNHEY and CDR2 SVGAGI. V dropped 4 bases and J dropped 7; count of bases not matched to a gene: 16.